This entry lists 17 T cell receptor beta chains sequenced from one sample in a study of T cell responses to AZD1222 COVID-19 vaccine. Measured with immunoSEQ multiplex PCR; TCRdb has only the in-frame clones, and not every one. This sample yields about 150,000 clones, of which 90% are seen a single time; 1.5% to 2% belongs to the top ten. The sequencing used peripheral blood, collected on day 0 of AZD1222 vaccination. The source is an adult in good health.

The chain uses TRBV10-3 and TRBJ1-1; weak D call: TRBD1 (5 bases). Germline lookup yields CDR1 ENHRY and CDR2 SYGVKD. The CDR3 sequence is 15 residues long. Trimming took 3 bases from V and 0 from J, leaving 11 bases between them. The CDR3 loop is CAISDLGLMNTEAFF. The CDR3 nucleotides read TGTGCCATCAGTGACCTGGGACTGATGAACACTGAAGCTTTCTTT.

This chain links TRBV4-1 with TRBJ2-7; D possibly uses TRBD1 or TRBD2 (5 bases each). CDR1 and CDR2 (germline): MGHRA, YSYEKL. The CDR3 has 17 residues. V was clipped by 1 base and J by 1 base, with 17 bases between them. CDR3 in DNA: TGCGCCAGCAGCCAAGTGTTTCGGGACCGAGAGTCCTACGAGCAGTACTTC. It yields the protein CASSQVFRDRESYEQYF.

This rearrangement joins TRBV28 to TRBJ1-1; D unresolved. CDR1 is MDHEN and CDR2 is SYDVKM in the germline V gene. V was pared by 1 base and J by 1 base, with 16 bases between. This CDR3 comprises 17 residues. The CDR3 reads CASSLYGSDPSNTEAFF. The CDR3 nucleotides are TGTGCCAGCAGTTTATACGGCTCCGATCCCTCGAACACTGAAGCTTTCTTT.

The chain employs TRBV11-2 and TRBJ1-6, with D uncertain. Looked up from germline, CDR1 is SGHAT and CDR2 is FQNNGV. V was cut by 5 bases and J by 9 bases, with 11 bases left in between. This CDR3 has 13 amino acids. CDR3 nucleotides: TGTGCCAGCAGCGTCATAGGGATTTCACCCCTCCACTTT. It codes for CASSVIGISPLHF.

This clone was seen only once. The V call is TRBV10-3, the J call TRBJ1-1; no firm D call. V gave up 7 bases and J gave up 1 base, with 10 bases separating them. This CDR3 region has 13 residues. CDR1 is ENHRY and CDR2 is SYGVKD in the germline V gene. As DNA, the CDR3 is TGTGCCATCACGGTCGGGCAGAACACTGAAGCTTTCTTT. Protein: CAITVGQNTEAFF.

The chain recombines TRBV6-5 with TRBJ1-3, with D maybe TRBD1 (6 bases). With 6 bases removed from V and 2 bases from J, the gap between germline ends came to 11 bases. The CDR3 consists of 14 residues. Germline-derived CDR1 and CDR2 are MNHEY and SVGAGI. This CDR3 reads CASSRGTPGNTIYF. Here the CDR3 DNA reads TGTGCCAGCAGCCGTGGGACACCTGGAAACACCATATATTTT.

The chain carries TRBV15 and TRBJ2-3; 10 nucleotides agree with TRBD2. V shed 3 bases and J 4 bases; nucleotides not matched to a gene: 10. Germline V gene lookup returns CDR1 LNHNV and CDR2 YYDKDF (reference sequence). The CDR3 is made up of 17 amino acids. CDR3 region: CATSSTISGRFPDTQYF. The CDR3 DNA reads TGTGCCACCAGCAGCACTATTAGCGGGAGGTTCCCAGATACGCAGTATTTT.

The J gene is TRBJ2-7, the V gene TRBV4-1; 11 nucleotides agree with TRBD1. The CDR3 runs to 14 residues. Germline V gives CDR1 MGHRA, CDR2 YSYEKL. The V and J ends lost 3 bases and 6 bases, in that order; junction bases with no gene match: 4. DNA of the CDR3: TGCGCCAGCAGCCAGAGGACAGGGGGCAGCGAGCAGTACTTC. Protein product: CASSQRTGGSEQYF.

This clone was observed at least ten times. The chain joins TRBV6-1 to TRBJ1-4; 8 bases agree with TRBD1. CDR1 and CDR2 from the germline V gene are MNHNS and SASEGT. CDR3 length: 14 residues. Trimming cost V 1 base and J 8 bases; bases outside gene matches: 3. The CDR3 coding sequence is TGTGCCAGCAGTGAAGGGACAGGGTCCGAAAAACTGTTTTTT. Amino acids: CASSEGTGSEKLFF.

The CDR3 nucleotides read TGTGCCTGGAGTGTTTTGGTCCGTGCAGACGGCTACACCTTC. It codes for CAWSVLVRADGYTF. This rearrangement joins TRBV30 to TRBJ1-2, with D hard to call. V lost 0 bases to trimming and J lost 8 bases, with 16 bases between them. The CDR3 is made up of 14 amino acids. Germline CDR1 is GTSNPN and CDR2 is SVGIG (reference sequence).

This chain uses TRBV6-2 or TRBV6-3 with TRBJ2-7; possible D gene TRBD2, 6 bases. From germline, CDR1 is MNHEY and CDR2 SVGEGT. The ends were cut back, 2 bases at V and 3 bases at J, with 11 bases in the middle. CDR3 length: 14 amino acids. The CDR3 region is CASSYAGTDYEQYF. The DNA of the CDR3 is TGTGCCAGCAGTTACGCGGGGACGGACTACGAGCAGTACTTC.

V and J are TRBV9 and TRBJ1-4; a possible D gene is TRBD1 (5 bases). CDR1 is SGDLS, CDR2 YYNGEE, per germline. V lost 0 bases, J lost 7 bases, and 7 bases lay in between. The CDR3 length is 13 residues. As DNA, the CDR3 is TGTGCCAGCAGCGTAGTTGGGGGTGAAAAACTGTTTTTT. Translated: CASSVVGGEKLFF.

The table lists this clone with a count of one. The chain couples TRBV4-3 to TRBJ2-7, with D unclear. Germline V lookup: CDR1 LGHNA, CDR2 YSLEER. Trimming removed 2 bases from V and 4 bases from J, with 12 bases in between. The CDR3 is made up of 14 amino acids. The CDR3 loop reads CASSQFYARYEQYF. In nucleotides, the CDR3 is TGCGCCAGCAGCCAATTCTACGCACGTTACGAGCAGTACTTC.

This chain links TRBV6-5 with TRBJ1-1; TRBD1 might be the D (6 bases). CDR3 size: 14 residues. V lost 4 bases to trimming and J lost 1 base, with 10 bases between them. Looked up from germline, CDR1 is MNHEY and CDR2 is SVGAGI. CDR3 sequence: CASSLDRTNTEAFF. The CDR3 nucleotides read TGTGCCAGCAGTTTGGACAGAACGAACACTGAAGCTTTCTTT.

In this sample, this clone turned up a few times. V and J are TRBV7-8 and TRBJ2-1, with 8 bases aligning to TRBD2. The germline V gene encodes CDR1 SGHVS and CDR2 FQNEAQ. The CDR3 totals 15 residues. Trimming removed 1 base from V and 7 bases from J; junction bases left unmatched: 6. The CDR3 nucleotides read TGTGCCAGCAGCTTAGTCGGACGGGGGGGAAATGAGCAGTTCTTC. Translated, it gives CASSLVGRGGNEQFF.

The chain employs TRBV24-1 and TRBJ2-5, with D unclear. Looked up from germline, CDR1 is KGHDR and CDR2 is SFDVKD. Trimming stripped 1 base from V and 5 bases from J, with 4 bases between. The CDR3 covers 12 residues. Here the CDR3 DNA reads TGTGCCACCAGTGATTTTTCGGAGACCCAGTACTTC. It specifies CATSDFSETQYF.

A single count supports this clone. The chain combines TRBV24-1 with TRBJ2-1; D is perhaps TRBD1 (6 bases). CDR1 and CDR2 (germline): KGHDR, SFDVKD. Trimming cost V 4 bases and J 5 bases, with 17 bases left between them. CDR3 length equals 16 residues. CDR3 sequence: CATSEVRGTPNNEQFF. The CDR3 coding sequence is TGTGCCACCAGTGAAGTAAGGGGGACACCAAACAATGAGCAGTTCTTC.